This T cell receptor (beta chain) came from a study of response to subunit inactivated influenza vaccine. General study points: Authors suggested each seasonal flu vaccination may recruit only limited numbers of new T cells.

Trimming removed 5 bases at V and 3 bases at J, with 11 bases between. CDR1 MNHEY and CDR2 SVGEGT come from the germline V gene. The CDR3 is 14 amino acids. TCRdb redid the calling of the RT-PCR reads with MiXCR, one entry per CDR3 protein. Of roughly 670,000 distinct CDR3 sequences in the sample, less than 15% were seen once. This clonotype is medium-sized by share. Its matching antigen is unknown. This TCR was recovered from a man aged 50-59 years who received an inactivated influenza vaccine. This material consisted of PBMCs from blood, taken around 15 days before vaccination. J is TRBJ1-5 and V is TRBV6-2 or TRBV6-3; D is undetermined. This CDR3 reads CASSRRADNQPQHF. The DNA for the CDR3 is TGTGCCAGCAGTCGGAGGGCTGACAATCAGCCCCAGCATTTT.